Included here is one T cell receptor beta chain sequence, with context. Its cognate antigen is unknown. Profiling relied on immunoSEQ multiplex PCR, and the TCRdb table lists in-frame clones only, not all of them. The table shows about 20,000 clones, with about 96% occurring only once. The record originates from a study of B cell selection in AIRE deficiency. Conventional CD4 T cells were sorted as CD4+CD127+ cells. The CDR3 consists of 15 residues. Germline V gives CDR1 LGHNT, CDR2 FRNRAP. Trimming cost V 1 base and J 5 bases, with 11 bases left between them. Findings of the study overall: Shared Treg sequences were biased toward short CDR3s with few non-templated nucleotide insertions. Only about 10% of 3657 shared Treg sequences were patient-specific; about 30% healthy-specific.

The receptor's source is a human donor with AIRE deficiency. What was sequenced was conventional CD4+ T cells sorted from PBMCs. The chain links TRBV12-5 to TRBJ1-4, with D possibly being TRBD1 (6 bases). The CDR3 loop reads CASGLGTVINEKLFF. The CDR3 DNA follows: TGTGCTAGTGGTTTGGGGACAGTGATAAATGAAAAACTGTTTTTT. Using reference TRBV12-5 and TRBJ1-4 for the parts outside the CDR3, the full variable domain is DARVTQTPRHKVTEMGQEVTMRCQPILGHNTVFWYRQTMMQGLELLAYFRNRAPLDDSGMPKDRFSAEMPDATLATLKIQPSEPRDSAVYFCASGLGTVINEKLFFGSGTQLSVL.